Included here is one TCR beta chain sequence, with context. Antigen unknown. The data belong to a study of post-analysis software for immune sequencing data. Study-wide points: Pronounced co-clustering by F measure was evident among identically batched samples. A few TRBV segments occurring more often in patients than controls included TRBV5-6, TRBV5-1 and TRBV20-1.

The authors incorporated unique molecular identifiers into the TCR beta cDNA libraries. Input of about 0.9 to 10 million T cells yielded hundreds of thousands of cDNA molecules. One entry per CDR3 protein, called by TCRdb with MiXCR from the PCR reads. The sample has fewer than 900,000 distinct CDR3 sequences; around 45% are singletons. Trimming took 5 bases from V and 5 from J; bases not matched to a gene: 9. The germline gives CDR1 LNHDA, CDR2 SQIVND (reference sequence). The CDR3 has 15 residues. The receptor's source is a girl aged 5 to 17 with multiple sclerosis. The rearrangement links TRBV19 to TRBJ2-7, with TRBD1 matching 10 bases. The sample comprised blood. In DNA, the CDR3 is TGTGCCAGTAGTCTTATGACAGGGGGCCTAAACGAGCAGTACTTC. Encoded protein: CASSLMTGGLNEQYF.